A single sample is the source of the 29 T cell receptor beta chains below, sequenced in a study of T-cell memory formation after mild COVID-19. In TCRdb, the 5' RACE reads were re-called with MiXCR into one record per CDR3 protein. The table shows around 500,000 distinct CDR3 sequences, with around a sixth occurring only once. Sequencing was performed on PBMCs or a T cell subset sorted from them (not recorded which). All receptors derive from an adult woman who had mild COVID-19 (a few samples of this study predate the infection). Cell type and time point are not known.

The gene calls are TRBV24-1 and TRBJ2-3; 10 bases agree with TRBD1. From germline, CDR1 is KGHDR and CDR2 SFDVKD. This CDR3 has 15 residues. J was trimmed by 8 bases and V by 4 bases; bases with no gene match: 8. The CDR3, as DNA: TGTGCCACCAGTGACGGAGGACAGGGGGGAGCTACGCAGTATTTT. Translated, it gives CATSDGGQGGATQYF.

The rearrangement uses TRBV5-5 and TRBJ1-3; no clear D. The CDR3 is 15 amino acids. The V gene's germline CDR1 is SGHKS and CDR2 YYEKEE (reference sequence). V lost 0 bases, J lost 0 bases, and 7 bases lay in between. DNA of the CDR3: TGTGCCAGCAGCTTGGAGCCTTCCTCTGGAAACACCATATATTTT. Encoded protein: CASSLEPSSGNTIYF.

This clonotype was found many times. The chain joins TRBV12-3 or TRBV12-4 to TRBJ2-1; maybe TRBD2 (6 bases). Trimming pared 4 bases from V and 4 bases from J, leaving 14 bases between. The CDR3 runs to 15 residues. CDR3 region: CASSSGRGPYNEQFF. The CDR3 bases are TGTGCCAGCAGTTCCGGGAGAGGGCCGTACAATGAGCAGTTCTTC.

This clonotype has just a few counts. The chain couples TRBV5-1 to TRBJ2-5; 7 bases agree with TRBD1. The germline CDR1 and CDR2 sequences are SGHRS and YFSETQ. V was pared by 3 bases and J by 5 bases, with 13 bases of the junction left unmatched. CDR3 size: 16 residues. The CDR3 protein is CASSSTPQGFLETQYF. CDR3 DNA: TGCGCCAGCAGCTCGACCCCACAGGGGTTTCTGGAGACCCAGTACTTC.

There are a few counts of this clonotype. The chain links TRBV11-2 to TRBJ2-3, with 7 bases that match TRBD1. In germline, CDR1 is SGHAT, CDR2 FQNNGV. V dropped 5 bases and J dropped 3; count of bases not matched to a gene: 5. The CDR3 runs 14 residues. The CDR3 spells CASSTGQATDTQYF. The CDR3 nucleotides are TGTGCCAGCAGCACCGGACAGGCGACAGATACGCAGTATTTT.

CDR3 in amino acids: CAWSRGEQYF. For the CDR3, the DNA is TGTGCCTGGAGTCGGGGCGAGCAGTACTTC. This rearrangement joins TRBV30 to TRBJ2-7; perhaps TRBD2 as D (5 bases). With 2 bases removed from V and 6 bases from J, the gap between germline ends came to 5 bases. The CDR3 contains 10 residues. CDR1 is GTSNPN, CDR2 SVGIG, per germline (reference sequence).

This clonotype was found a few times. The chain links TRBV12-3 or TRBV12-4 to TRBJ1-5; D not certain. This CDR3 has 15 amino acids. The V gene lost 3 bases and the J gene lost 3 bases, with 12 bases spanning the gap. The CDR3 bases are TGTGCCAGCAGTTTGAGCTTCGGGGTCAATCAGCCCCAGCATTTT. This codes for CASSLSFGVNQPQHF.

The J gene is TRBJ2-7, the V gene TRBV30, with 10 bases aligning to TRBD1. Germline CDR1 and CDR2: GTSNPN and SVGIG (reference sequence). J gave up 6 bases and V 5 bases, and 10 bases lay outside the gene matches. The CDR3 spans 14 residues. CDR3 in DNA: TGTGCCTGGGGTGGACAGGGGGTGTTGTTCGAGCAGTACTTC. This codes for CAWGGQGVLFEQYF.

This clonotype has a single count. The gene calls are TRBV20-1 and TRBJ1-1; maybe TRBD1 (5 bases). Germline CDR1 and CDR2: DFQATT and SNEGSKA (reference sequence). The CDR3 is 15 residues long. Deletions cut 5 bases from V and 1 base from J, with 17 bases between. The CDR3 nucleotides read TGCAGTGCTTCCGAGCCTTCCAGGGCGAACACTGAAGCTTTCTTT. This sequence encodes CSASEPSRANTEAFF.

V usage is TRBV4-1 and J usage is TRBJ2-3; 12 bases align to TRBD1. Germline CDR1 reads MGHRA; CDR2 reads YSYEKL. V trimming: 4 bases; J trimming: 6 bases; junction bases outside the gene matches: 8. This CDR3 has 16 residues. CDR3 nucleotides: TGCGCCAGCAGCCTCTTCGGGACAGGGGGCTTCGATACGCAGTATTTT. Encoded protein: CASSLFGTGGFDTQYF.

This chain joins TRBV6-5 and TRBJ2-3; tentatively, D is TRBD1 or TRBD2 (6 bases each). V lost 5 bases and J 0 bases, leaving 18 bases between the germline ends. Germline CDR1 is MNHEY and CDR2 is SVGAGI. This CDR3 is built from 17 residues. The CDR3: CASSPFPRGPSTDTQYF. DNA of the CDR3: TGTGCCAGCAGTCCGTTCCCTCGGGGGCCGAGCACAGATACGCAGTATTTT.

J is TRBJ1-1 and V is TRBV30, with a weak D call TRBD1 (5 bases). This CDR3 spans 13 amino acids. Between the trimmed V and J ends, which lost 0 bases and 10 bases, there was a span of 15 bases. Germline values: CDR1 GTSNPN, CDR2 SVGIG (reference sequence). CDR3 residues: CAWSVTDGGGAFF. DNA of the CDR3: TGTGCCTGGAGTGTTACAGACGGTGGGGGAGCTTTCTTT.

The rearrangement links TRBV5-1 to TRBJ2-2; 7 bases are a match to TRBD1. The germline V gene encodes CDR1 SGHRS and CDR2 YFSETQ. The CDR3 is 16 residues long. J lost 4 bases, V lost 3 bases, and 9 bases had no gene match. In DNA form, the CDR3 reads TGCGCCAGCAGCTCTCTCGGACAGGATCCCACCGGGGAGCTGTTTTTT. Amino acid sequence: CASSSLGQDPTGELFF.

The chain is built from TRBV6-5 and TRBJ2-1, with TRBD1 identical over 9 bases. This CDR3 comprises 18 residues. From germline, CDR1 is MNHEY and CDR2 SVGAGI. V dropped 5 bases and J dropped 1; count of bases not matched to a gene: 12. CDR3 amino acids: CASSTGTGNWGSYNEQFF. The CDR3 bases are TGTGCCAGCAGTACCGGGACAGGGAATTGGGGTTCCTACAATGAGCAGTTCTTC.

This clonotype was counted between two and nine times. V and J are TRBV10-3 and TRBJ2-7; no reliable D call. Germline-derived CDR1 and CDR2 are ENHRY and SYGVKD. The CDR3 spans 15 residues. V gave up 3 bases and J gave up 1 base, with 13 bases separating them. The CDR3 loop reads CAISESVQKSYEQYF. CDR3 in DNA: TGTGCCATCAGTGAAAGCGTCCAGAAGTCCTACGAGCAGTACTTC.

This clonotype was counted only a few times. The genes are TRBV29-1 and TRBJ1-1; D may be TRBD1 (6 bases). CDR3 length: 12 residues. V lost 6 bases and J lost 5, with 13 bases in between. Germline values: CDR1 SQVTM, CDR2 ANQGSEA. CDR3 sequence reads: CSVQGGGTEAFF. CDR3 sequence (DNA): TGCAGCGTCCAAGGGGGGGGGACTGAAGCTTTCTTT.

The chain has TRBV20-1 and TRBJ2-3; D is possibly TRBD1 (6 bases). CDR3 length: 15 amino acids. CDR1 is DFQATT and CDR2 is SNEGSKA in the germline V gene (reference sequence). V dropped 4 bases and J dropped 1 base, with 15 bases sitting between them. This chain's CDR3 is CSATQWGRGTDTQYF. The CDR3 nucleotides read TGCAGTGCTACTCAGTGGGGGCGTGGCACAGATACGCAGTATTTT.

The CDR3 reads CAIGDSSYTDTQYF. In nucleotides, the CDR3 is TGTGCCATCGGAGACAGCAGCTACACAGATACGCAGTATTTT. The chain employs TRBV10-3 and TRBJ2-3; D perhaps matches TRBD1 (5 bases). The CDR3 length is 14 residues. Germline CDR1 reads ENHRY; CDR2 reads SYGVKD. Trimming cost V 8 bases and J 2 bases, with 14 bases left between them.

The V gene is TRBV19, the J gene TRBJ2-2; D not certain. Deletions cut 6 bases from V and 0 bases from J, with 8 bases between. From germline, CDR1 is LNHDA and CDR2 SQIVND (reference sequence). This CDR3 comprises 14 residues. The CDR3: CASRRASNTGELFF. Written as DNA, the CDR3 is TGTGCCAGTAGGCGTGCCTCGAACACCGGGGAGCTGTTTTTT.

This chain connects TRBV5-1 to TRBJ2-1; TRBD2 agrees at 8 bases. Germline CDR1 and CDR2: SGHRS and YFSETQ. Germline trimming cut 3 bases from V and 8 bases from J; bases unmatched to any gene: 10. CDR3 size: 15 residues. The CDR3 here is CASSSSGTSYDEQFF. CDR3 DNA sequence: TGCGCCAGCAGCTCCTCCGGGACTAGTTACGATGAGCAGTTCTTC. The full variable domain, rest sourced from reference TRBV5-1 and TRBJ2-1, is KAGVTQTPRYLIKTRGQQVTLSCSPISGHRSVSWYQQTPGQGLQFLFEYFSETQRNKGNFPGRFSGRQFSNSRSEMNVSTLELGDSALYLCASSSSGTSYDEQFFGPGTRLTVL.

The table lists this clonotype with a few counts. This chain uses TRBV12-3 or TRBV12-4 with TRBJ2-5; 7 nucleotides agree with TRBD1. J gave up 3 bases and V 3 bases, and 4 bases lay outside the gene matches. The CDR3 sequence is 14 residues long. CDR3 protein: CASSLLDREETQYF. The CDR3 DNA is TGTGCCAGCAGTTTGCTAGACAGGGAAGAGACCCAGTACTTC.

This clonotype turned up a few times. The chain joins TRBV5-1 to TRBJ2-3; D is undetermined. This CDR3 contains 14 residues. Deletions cut 0 bases from V and 5 bases from J, with 10 bases between. Germline V gene sequence: CDR1 SGHRS, CDR2 YFSETQ. CDR3 protein: CASSLGGVLDTQYF. For the CDR3, the DNA is TGCGCCAGCAGCTTGGGCGGAGTGCTAGATACGCAGTATTTT.

Many counts were recorded for this clonotype. One end of the junction is discordant with germline, which a read error may explain. The chain carries TRBV5-1 and TRBJ2-5; tentatively, D is TRBD1 (6 bases). The CDR3 extends over 13 amino acids. CDR1 SGHRS and CDR2 YFSETQ come from the germline V gene. The DNA of the CDR3 is TGTGCCAGCAGTTTAGGGGGTGGGGAGACCCAGTACTTC. Residues: CASSLGGGETQYF.

This chain uses TRBV9 with TRBJ2-3; maybe TRBD1 (5 bases). The CDR3 spans 14 residues. CDR1 is SGDLS and CDR2 is YYNGEE in the germline V gene. V lost 0 bases, J lost 4 bases, and 9 bases lay in between. CDR3 sequence (DNA): TGTGCCAGCAGCGTAGAAGGGGCGGCAGATACGCAGTATTTT. Translating it yields CASSVEGAADTQYF.

This clonotype was seen more than once but under ten times. The V call is TRBV9, the J call TRBJ2-3; D ambiguous. Germline values: CDR1 SGDLS, CDR2 YYNGEE. There are 13 residues in the CDR3. The V end was cut by 1 base, the J end by 5 bases, with 8 bases between. The CDR3 nucleotides read TGTGCCAGCAGCGTAAACTCCTTAGATACGCAGTATTTT. Its translation: CASSVNSLDTQYF. The complete variable domain, with remaining parts taken from reference TRBV9 and TRBJ2-3, reads DSGVTQTPKHLITATGQRVTLRCSPRSGDLSVYWYQQSLDQGLQFLIQYYNGEERAKGNILERFSAQQFPDLHSELNLSSLELGDSALYFCASSVNSLDTQYFGPGTRLTVL.

Comments on this clonotype: At one end the junction does not follow the germline gene, possibly because of a read error. This chain uses TRBV29-1 with TRBJ1-1; a weak D match, TRBD1 (5 bases). The length of the CDR3 is 13 residues. In germline, CDR1 is SQVTM, CDR2 ANQGSEA. The CDR3 sequence is CSVFGQGGTEASF. CDR3 nucleotides: TGCAGCGTGTTCGGCCAGGGAGGCACTGAAGCTTCCTTT. Together with reference TRBV29-1 and TRBJ1-1, the CDR3 gives the full variable domain: SAVISQKPSRDICQRGTSLTIQCQVDSQVTMMFWYRQQPGQSLTLIATANQGSEATYESGFVIDKFPISRPNLTFSTLTVSNMSPEDSSIYLCSVFGQGGTEASFGQGTRLTVV.

The chain couples TRBV20-1 to TRBJ1-5, with 8 bases lining up with TRBD1. The junction had 13 bases not matched to a gene; V was cut back by 6 bases and J by 6 bases. CDR1 DFQATT and CDR2 SNEGSKA come from the germline V gene (reference sequence). The CDR3 is 15 residues long. DNA for the CDR3: TGCAGTGCCACCGGCCCGGGACAGGACGGTCAGCCCCAGCATTTT. It yields the protein CSATGPGQDGQPQHF.

This clonotype was counted a few times. This chain links TRBV10-3 with TRBJ1-1; D unclear. The V gene lost 4 bases and the J gene lost 1 base, with 4 bases spanning the gap. Germline CDR1 reads ENHRY; CDR2 reads SYGVKD. The CDR3 runs 12 residues. CDR3 amino acids: CAISARNTEAFF. CDR3 bases: TGTGCCATCAGTGCACGGAACACTGAAGCTTTCTTT.

J is TRBJ1-1 and V is TRBV28; 8 bases line up with TRBD1. Trimming removed 7 bases from V and 5 bases from J; junction bases left unmatched: 15. Germline-derived CDR1 and CDR2 are MDHEN and SYDVKM. The CDR3 totals 16 residues. The CDR3 bases are TGTGCCAGCAACGACCCCAGGGGGCGTATGGCGACTGAAGCTTTCTTT. It specifies CASNDPRGRMATEAFF.